This paragraph reports one T cell receptor (beta chain). This clonotype was seen only a few times. Its antigen specificity is not known. No base qualities exist here, and no much larger clone lies one base off it. The data are from a study of blood T cells in healthy people across ages (dated by TCRdb to the mid-2010s). Background for the entire study: Template switching captured roughly one uniquely barcoded TCR beta cDNA molecule per two T cells in model experiments. Using deep sequencing normalized with unique cDNA molecular identifiers, the study measured how TCR beta repertoire diversity changes with age. Four age groups were formed from the donors: young (average roughly 15 years), middle-aged (less than 40), aged (62) and long-lived (around 80). For two donors (one aged 18 to 30 and one aged 80 or older), the study analyzed two additional independent replicas of 1 million unique cDNA reads from the same blood draw.

Receptors were amplified or captured by 5' RACE. TCRdb names Illumina HiSeq 2500 as the instrument used. A second 7 to 11 cycle PCR used a sample-barcoded 5' primer and a J-beta primer mix. A template-switch 5' adaptor carrying 12 random nucleotides introduced a unique molecular identifier onto each TCR beta cDNA molecule. At least 3 million CDR3-containing paired-end reads were obtained from each sample. The Mint cDNA synthesis kit, primed by a TRBC-specific oligonucleotide, was used to synthesize first-strand cDNA from all RNA. Following uracil-DNA glycosylase treatment, all cDNA underwent a first 18-cycle PCR with the universal primers M1SS and BC2_uni_R. The paper's data handling went like this. Normalization of each sample was performed by random selection of 1 million high-quality reads, each carrying a distinct molecular identifier. Instead of being binned into consensus sequences, reads with shared molecular identifiers were discarded. CDR3 identification, clonotype clustering and error correction used MiTCR with a Q25 quality threshold and the strictest error-elimination algorithm. A nonparametric unseen species model with Euler transformation was used to estimate a lower bound on total TCR beta diversity. In-frame beta chains were kept once TCRdb had trimmed the public reads at Q25 with fastp and called clones with MiXCR. Every entry covers one CDR3 protein and lists the most common genes and DNA from its rows. The V and J calls and clone size are TCRdb's, not the authors'. For this sample there are about 500,000 distinct CDR3 sequences; nearly 25% appear just once. The ten biggest clones cover approximately 8.7% of the sample.

The CDR1 and CDR2 encoded by the germline V gene (reference sequence) are SEHNR and FQNEAQ. V sheds 10 bases and J sheds 5 bases, leaving 18 bases between their ends. Reading from cysteine to phenylalanine, the CDR3 counts 13 amino acids. Just the 39-base CDR3 DNA is kept, in frame starting at base 1. Systemically healthy Caucasian individuals from Russia, some 36 in total and aged about 6 to 95 years, were included as donors. Around 10 milliliters of peripheral blood were collected from each donor into EDTA-treated Vacutainer tubes. Ficoll-Paque density-gradient centrifugation was used to isolate PBMCs, with at least 7 million per sample. Trizol reagent was used to extract total RNA from the PBMCs, yielding at least 6 micrograms per sample. For every donor, flow cytometry on a PBMC aliquot measured the percentage of naive CD45RAhigh/CD27high T cells. What the authors observed across the whole study: Estimates of total diversity based on one million sequenced T cells were regarded as lower bounds and as underestimates. Observed TCR beta diversity per million T cells fell roughly linearly with age, and a significant reduction was already apparent by age around 39. Compared with the aged group, the long-lived group had more naive CD4+ T cells, fewer expanded clones and increased TCR diversity, suggesting age selection. The CMV infection status of donors was not known, potentially confounding age-related changes in expanded clonotypes. Bulk unsorted PBMC profiling prevented conclusive comparison of naive and antigen-experienced compartments. The percentage of naive T cells measured by flow cytometry correlated strongly with observed TCR beta diversity.

These same records also appear under a second study, on T cells of mothers and their children. The second study's paper adds: Nine systemically healthy Caucasian individuals served as donors, namely three mothers together with their six children. cDNA synthesis used all of the extracted RNA, with 1.5 ug of RNA in each 15 ul reaction. Sample barcodes and 2-4 random nucleotides were added via the M1S primer in the second PCR. Over 8.5 million TCR beta CDR3 reads came from each mother, compared with 3.3 million or so reads from each child. Thymic selection shapes the output of TCR recombination in a similar way in related and unrelated pairs, and inherited differences have a minor effect. Normalized repertoire overlap was always slightly but never significantly higher in related than unrelated mother-child pairs. No persistent microchimeric T cell clones were found, with a detection sensitivity of 85 to 100 clones per million clonotypes. Deep NGS was used in the study to compare the TCR beta repertoires of mothers and children and to look for features that separate related mother-child pairs from unrelated individuals. On average, the children were approximately 11 +/- 4 years old, while the mothers were 40 +/- 4 years old. After adapter ligation with NEBNext reagents, the libraries were sequenced on Illumina HiSeq 2000 with 100+100 nt paired-end reads. To avoid cross-contamination, the mother libraries and the child libraries were prepared a month apart and sequenced in separate runs. For each donor, between 500,000 and 2,000,000 distinct TCR beta clonotypes were identified. Naive TCR beta clonotypes were estimated from low-frequency clonotypes matched to each donor's FACS-determined naive share, without sorting.

The rearranged chain carries TRBV7-9 and TRBJ2-7; a confident D gene designation cannot be given. The clonotype originates from a boy aged 5-17 years in good health. Sequencing input: blood. The nucleotide sequence reads as follows: TGTGCCACCCGAGAGTGGGCCGTAAACGAGCAGTACTTC. The encoded protein is CATREWAVNEQYF.